Here is one T cell receptor (beta chain) with its context. The antigen it binds to is not known. No much larger clone is present one base from it, and per-base qualities are unavailable. Reading the germline V gene gives CDR1 KGHSH and CDR2 LQKENI. V loses 1 base, J loses 0 bases, and the germline ends lie 6 bases apart. From its cysteine to its phenylalanine, the CDR3 spans 14 amino acids. Only the CDR3 DNA stays, 42 bases, in frame from base 1. Systemically healthy Caucasian individuals from Russia, around 39 in total and aged roughly 6 to 95 years, were included as donors. Ten milliliters of peripheral blood were collected from each donor into EDTA-treated Vacutainer tubes. Ficoll-Paque density-gradient centrifugation was used to isolate PBMCs, with at least 6 million per sample. Total RNA, at least 5.5 micrograms per sample, was extracted from PBMCs with Trizol reagent. Naive CD45RAhigh/CD27high T cell percentages were measured by flow cytometry on a PBMC aliquot from every donor.

The data derive from a study of blood T cells in healthy people across ages (dated by TCRdb to the mid-2010s). Broadly, across the study: In model experiments, template switching captured roughly one uniquely barcoded TCR beta cDNA molecule for every two T cells. To track age-related changes in TCR beta repertoire diversity, the study relied on deep sequencing normalized with unique cDNA molecular identifiers. Donors were grouped into four age groups: young (average about 15 years), middle-aged (around 39), aged (about 60) and long-lived (approximately 81). To avoid experimental bias, donors of different ages were spread randomly across the sequencing lanes. For two donors (one aged 18 to 30 and one aged 80 or older), the study analyzed two additional independent replicas of 1 million unique cDNA reads from the same blood draw. Broader findings and caveats from the paper: Donor CMV infection status was unknown, potentially confounding age-related changes in expanded clonotypes. As age increased, observed TCR beta diversity per million T cells dropped in a roughly linear way, and a significant reduction was already evident by age roughly 36. Compared with the aged group, the long-lived group had more naive CD4+ T cells, fewer expanded clones and increased TCR diversity, a pattern suggesting age selection. Conclusive comparison of naive and antigen-experienced compartments was prevented by the profiling of bulk unsorted PBMCs. Observed TCR beta diversity correlated strongly with the percentage of naive T cells measured by flow cytometry. Estimates of total diversity based on one million sequenced T cells were regarded as lower bounds and as underestimates.

The receptor library was made with 5' RACE. Sequenced on an Illumina HiSeq 2500. A second roughly 7 to 12 cycle PCR used a sample-barcoded 5' primer and a J-beta primer mix. Each TCR beta cDNA molecule received a unique molecular identifier from a template-switch 5' adaptor carrying 12 random nucleotides. At least 2.5 million CDR3-containing paired-end reads were obtained from each sample. First-strand cDNA synthesis was performed from all RNA using the Mint cDNA synthesis kit, with priming by a TRBC-specific oligonucleotide. Following uracil-DNA glycosylase treatment, all cDNA underwent a first 18-cycle PCR with the universal primers M1SS and BC2_uni_R. The original pipeline was this. Each sample was normalized by randomly selecting 1 million high-quality reads, each carrying a distinct molecular identifier. Instead of being binned into consensus sequences, reads that shared molecular identifiers were thrown out. CDR3 identification, clonotype clustering and error correction used MiTCR with a Q25 quality threshold and the strictest error-elimination algorithm. A nonparametric unseen species model with Euler transformation was used to estimate a lower bound on total TCR beta diversity. In-frame beta chains were kept once TCRdb had trimmed the public reads at Q25 with fastp and called clones with MiXCR. Every CDR3 protein is listed once, alongside the most common genes and DNA of its rows. These V and J calls originate from TCRdb's pipeline instead of the authors' own analysis. This sample gives roughly 900,000 distinct CDR3 sequences in total; under 30% of them show up just once. The ten largest account for roughly 17% of the sample.

The sequence came from a woman aged 80 or over in good health. The sample was blood. In this chain, TRBV18 is recombined with TRBJ1-1; no confident D gene assignment can be made. The DNA is as follows: TGTGCCAGCTCACCACGGGAGATGAACACTGAAGCTTTCTTT. This gives the protein CASSPREMNTEAFF.